Listed below are T cell receptor beta chains from one sample, sequenced in a study of T cell changes during pregnancy in multiple sclerosis. Assay used: immunoSEQ multiplex PCR; TCRdb lists only in-frame clones, some missing. Of around 100,000 clones listed, approximately 94% are singletons. The sequencing here drew on peripheral blood, taken in the second trimester of pregnancy. The receptors were sampled from a female donor with multiple sclerosis, enrolled in a pregnancy study. Both conserved end residues are part of each CDR3. The D gene is left open where the match is weak. Size is stated for part of the rows, as once, few or many counts, or as a class when the clone is expanded.

cdr3_aa cdr3_nt v_call cdr3_length d_call clone_size j_call
CASSPLGQGDGWNTEAFF TGTGCCAGCTCACCACTAGGCCAGGGGGATGGATGGAACACTGAAGCTTTCTTT TRBV18 18 TRBD1 once TRBJ1-1
CASRDNLGYTF TGTGCCTCCCGGGACAACCTCGGCTACACCTTC TRBV19 11 - - TRBJ1-2
CASSLEDRLNTEAFF TGTGCCAGCAGTTTAGAGGACAGGTTGAACACTGAAGCTTTCTTT TRBV28 15 TRBD1 - TRBJ1-1
CASSLGLRTGAATDTQYF TGTGCCAGCAGTTTAGGGCTGAGAACCGGAGCAGCGACAGATACGCAGTATTTT TRBV11-2 18 - - TRBJ2-3
CASSASISRQASPYEQYF TGTGCCAGCAGCGCTTCAATATCCCGACAGGCCTCCCCCTACGAGCAGTACTTC TRBV11-1 18 - - TRBJ2-7
CASSLDSHKETQYF TGTGCCAGCAGCTTGGACAGCCACAAAGAGACCCAGTACTTC TRBV7-7 14 - - TRBJ2-5
CASSPVGLAGDSNEQFF TGTGCCAGCAGCCCAGTCGGGCTGGCGGGGGATAGCAATGAGCAGTTCTTC TRBV11-2 17 TRBD2 - TRBJ2-1
CASSLEDNDQPQHF TGTGCCAGCAGCTTAGAGGACAATGACCAGCCCCAGCATTTT TRBV11-1 14 - once TRBJ1-5
CASSGGQGSAQYF TGTGCCAGCAGCGGGGGACAGGGAAGCGCGCAGTACTTC TRBV9 13 TRBD1 - TRBJ2-7
CASSPWTNNYEQYF TGTGCCAGCAGTCCCTGGACTAATAACTACGAGCAGTACTTC TRBV27 14 - - TRBJ2-7
CASSLWGLAGSPGELFF TGTGCCAGCAGTTTATGGGGACTAGCGGGCTCTCCCGGGGAGCTGTTTTTT TRBV27 17 TRBD2 - TRBJ2-2
CASSSQPGGVDTEAFF TGTGCCAGCAGTTCCCAGCCCGGGGGGGTGGACACTGAAGCTTTCTTT TRBV28 16 - - TRBJ1-1
CASSPLISGEDTQYF TGTGCCAGTAGCCCATTGATTAGCGGGGAGGATACGCAGTATTTT TRBV19 15 TRBD2 - TRBJ2-3
CASRHRDTEAFF TGTGCCAGCCGTCACCGGGACACTGAAGCTTTCTTT TRBV6-6 12 - once TRBJ1-1
CASSNGGVRETQYF TGTGCCAGCAGTAACGGGGGGGTCAGGGAGACCCAGTACTTC TRBV6-1 14 TRBD2 - TRBJ2-5
CASSLLGGQEEKLFF TGTGCCAGCTCACTTCTGGGAGGGCAGGAGGAAAAACTGTTTTTT TRBV18 15 - few TRBJ1-4